Only a few counts were recorded for the clone carrying this T cell receptor beta chain. Its target is unknown. The CDR3 runs to 12 residues. Germline CDR1 and CDR2: DFQATT and SNEGSKA (reference sequence). J lost 5 bases, V lost 3 bases, and 1 base had no gene match. The source of the sample is a study of response to subunit inactivated influenza vaccine. Study-wide results and caveats: That few new T cells are recruited by each seasonal influenza vaccination was the authors' suggestion.

A single record per CDR3 protein comes from TCRdb applying MiXCR to the RT-PCR reads. The sample has 280,000 or so distinct CDR3 sequences, roughly 22% seen once; the top ten hold 10%. This clonotype originated in a man in his fifties or sixties who received an inactivated influenza vaccine. The gene calls are TRBV20-1 and TRBJ2-5, with 9 bases that match TRBD1. The sequencing used PBMCs from blood, collected approximately 20 months after vaccination. The CDR3 loop is CSASDRGETQYF. The CDR3 nucleotides are TGCAGTGCTAGCGACAGGGGGGAGACCCAGTACTTC.